This paragraph reports one T cell receptor (beta chain). Its target is unknown. The data are from a study of T cell responses to AZD1222 COVID-19 vaccine. Study background: The study pooled second doses at about 4 or about 12 weeks. Study-wide results and caveats: Among the donors, most were white British and more were female, and clonal diversity was possibly underestimated. Repertoires were sampled only after the peak T cell response.

The length of the CDR3 is 15 residues. With 3 bases removed from V and 1 base from J, the gap between germline ends came to 9 bases. Germline V lookup: CDR1 LNHDA, CDR2 SQIVND (reference sequence). The data were produced by immunoSEQ multiplex PCR, yet TCRdb's version contains in-frame clones alone and is incomplete. The sample yields about 140,000 clones, 80% to 95% seen once. The receptor's source is an adult in good health. The chain couples TRBV19 to TRBJ2-2; possibly TRBD1 for D (5 bases). Sample: peripheral blood, taken on day 0 of AZD1222 vaccination. DNA for the CDR3: TGTGCCAGTAGTATTGACAGTATGAACACCGGGGAGCTGTTTTTT. Amino acid sequence: CASSIDSMNTGELFF.